This T cell receptor beta chain emerged from a study of T cells in Graves' hyperthyroidism and ophthalmopathy. Regarding the study as a whole: A model using 13 V-J features told ophthalmopathy apart from stable hyperthyroidism.

RNA transcripts gave rise to amplified TCR beta CDR3 regions. HTBI primers were used for first-round RT-PCR of the TCR CDR3. TCRdb recomputed calls from the multiplex PCR reads with MiXCR, one row per CDR3 protein. The data contain approximately 610,000 distinct CDR3 sequences, about 15% of them seen just once; the ten biggest clones take up around 4%. Not enrolled were patients with uncontrolled infection, other autoimmune disease, pregnancy or lactation. Every diagnosis used clinical symptoms, serum thyroxine and TRAb, thyroid ultrasound and orbital computed tomography. In the case of this clonotype: Its matching antigen is unknown.

What was sequenced was blood. The sequence derives from a woman aged 40 to 55 with Graves' ophthalmopathy.

CDR3: CSARDHRAGLDVLTF. CDR3 sequence (DNA): TGCAGTGCTAGAGATCACAGGGCTGGGTTGGACGTCCTGACTTTC. The chain has TRBV20-1 and TRBJ2-6; tentative D call: TRBD1 (6 bases). This CDR3 region has 15 residues. In germline, CDR1 is DFQATT, CDR2 SNEGSKA (reference sequence). V lost 0 bases and J 11 bases, leaving 17 bases between the germline ends.